Following are 22 T cell receptor beta chains from one sample sequenced in a study of regulatory T cells in long-lasting Graves disease. Building the TCR beta libraries relied on iRepertoire HTBI primers, and CDR3 regions underwent Arm-PCR. Via MiXCR, TCRdb re-called the multiplex PCR reads, giving one row per CDR3 protein. The table records roughly 430,000 distinct CDR3 sequences, over 20% of them present only once. Time point reported: persistent/refractory GD, antithyroid drugs over 5 years with positive TRAb. PBMC-extracted RNA yielded the TCR library. The specimen comprised peripheral blood mononuclear cells (PBMCs), sampled when the disease was refractory, from a patient treated with antithyroid drugs. These receptors were collected from a female donor with Graves disease.

The chain couples TRBV4-2 to TRBJ1-2; D gene unclear. Germline-derived CDR1 and CDR2 are LGHNA and YNFKEQ. Trimming pared 4 bases from V and 1 base from J, leaving 16 bases between. The CDR3 has 16 amino acids. In DNA, the CDR3 is TGTGCCAGCAGCCGGGGTCTCCTAGATTTTAACTATGGCTACACCTTC. It specifies CASSRGLLDFNYGYTF.

In its sample, this clonotype was seen a few times. The rearrangement links TRBV28 to TRBJ2-3; 10 nucleotides align to TRBD1. The CDR3 covers 18 residues. After removal of 4 bases from V and 3 bases from J, the junction contained 13 bases not matched to a gene. Looked up from germline, CDR1 is MDHEN and CDR2 is SYDVKM. CDR3 nucleotide sequence: TGTGCCAGCAGTTCACCGCGAGACCGGGACAGGGGTACAGATACGCAGTATTTT. This encodes CASSSPRDRDRGTDTQYF.

The chain is built from TRBV2 and TRBJ2-3; 11 nucleotides agree with TRBD2. Trimming at V came to 5 bases and at J to 3 bases, leaving 7 bases not matched to a gene. The CDR3 has 16 residues. Germline CDR1 is SNHLY and CDR2 is FYNNEI. As DNA, the CDR3 is TGTGCCAGCAGTTCCACTAGCGGGAGCTATACAGATACGCAGTATTTT. It translates to CASSSTSGSYTDTQYF.

This clonotype came up a few times. The chain joins TRBV4-2 to TRBJ2-5; a possible D gene is TRBD2 (5 bases). The CDR3 is made up of 15 amino acids. In germline, CDR1 is LGHNA, CDR2 YNFKEQ. The V gene lost 3 bases and the J gene lost 5 bases, with 16 bases spanning the gap. CDR3 in DNA: TGTGCCAGCAGCCAGGGGTTCGGAGGCACCGAGACCCAGTACTTC. As protein: CASSQGFGGTETQYF.

The chain carries TRBV20-1 and TRBJ1-1, with 9 bases lining up with TRBD1. The CDR3 extends over 15 amino acids. V was pared by 0 bases and J by 5 bases, with 7 bases of the junction left unmatched. Germline CDR1 and CDR2: DFQATT and SNEGSKA (reference sequence). The CDR3 is CSARDRGQGWTEAFF. For the CDR3, the DNA is TGCAGTGCTAGAGATCGGGGACAGGGTTGGACTGAAGCTTTCTTT.

This clonotype showed up many times. The chain couples TRBV6-5 to TRBJ2-7; D gene ambiguous. The CDR3 is made up of 13 amino acids. Trimming pared 0 bases from V and 4 bases from J, leaving 7 bases between. Germline V gene lookup returns CDR1 MNHEY and CDR2 SVGAGI. The CDR3 coding sequence is TGTGCCAGCAGTTACTCGACGCAATACGAGCAGTACTTC. The encoded protein is CASSYSTQYEQYF.

This clonotype has ten or more counts. This sequence joins TRBV7-8 and TRBJ2-2; 12 nucleotides line up with TRBD2. The germline V gene has CDR1 SGHVS and CDR2 FQNEAQ. V was pared by 5 bases and J by 6 bases, with 7 bases of the junction left unmatched. The CDR3 runs 16 residues. The CDR3 is CASSPWTSGVSGELFF. DNA of the CDR3: TGTGCCAGCAGCCCATGGACTAGCGGGGTATCCGGGGAGCTGTTTTTT.

This clonotype was observed a few times. The rearrangement links TRBV10-2 to TRBJ2-3; D call uncertain. Trimming took 7 bases from V and 2 from J, leaving 19 bases between them. This CDR3 spans 16 amino acids. CDR1 and CDR2 from the germline V gene are WSHSY and SAAADI. DNA of the CDR3: TGCGCCAGCATTGACGCTAGTCCTGGCTTCACAGATACGCAGTATTTT. It encodes CASIDASPGFTDTQYF.

At least ten counts were recorded for this clonotype. This rearrangement joins TRBV2 to TRBJ2-5; 10 bases line up with TRBD2. Trimming at V came to 5 bases and at J to 0 bases, leaving 3 bases not matched to a gene. This CDR3 spans 15 amino acids. CDR1 and CDR2 from the germline V gene are SNHLY and FYNNEI. The CDR3 region has the DNA TGTGCCAGCAGTCTAGCGGGGGCGTACCAAGAGACCCAGTACTTC. Its translation is CASSLAGAYQETQYF. Full variable domain (rest looked up from reference TRBV2 and TRBJ2-5): EPEVTQTPSHQVTQMGQEVILRCVPISNHLYFYWYRQILGQKVEFLVSFYNNEISEKSEIFDDQFSVERPDGSNFTLKIRSTKLEDSAMYFCASSLAGAYQETQYFGPGTRLLVL.

This chain links TRBV28 with TRBJ2-2; perhaps TRBD1 as D (6 bases). Germline CDR1 and CDR2: MDHEN and SYDVKM. CDR3 length: 14 residues. Trimming took 6 bases from V and 4 from J, leaving 12 bases between them. CDR3 sequence reads: CASSDRSGTGELFF. CDR3 in DNA: TGTGCCAGCAGCGACAGGTCAGGCACCGGGGAGCTGTTTTTT.

The table lists this clonotype with many counts. The J gene is TRBJ1-1, the V gene TRBV5-1, with D perhaps TRBD1 (5 bases). Trimming cost V 7 bases and J 0 bases, with 10 bases left between them. The length of the CDR3 is 13 residues. Germline CDR1 reads SGHRS; CDR2 reads YFSETQ. CDR3 sequence reads: CASARTLNTEAFF. DNA of the CDR3: TGCGCCAGCGCACGGACACTGAACACTGAAGCTTTCTTT. Variable domain in full (rest from reference TRBV5-1 and TRBJ1-1): KAGVTQTPRYLIKTRGQQVTLSCSPISGHRSVSWYQQTPGQGLQFLFEYFSETQRNKGNFPGRFSGRQFSNSRSEMNVSTLELGDSALYLCASARTLNTEAFFGQGTRLTVV.

This clonotype was seen only once. The chain couples TRBV2 to TRBJ1-4, with 8 bases aligning to TRBD1. Trimming at V came to 4 bases and at J to 0 bases, leaving 4 bases not matched to a gene. Germline lookup yields CDR1 SNHLY and CDR2 FYNNEI. The CDR3 totals 16 residues. The CDR3 loop is CASSGAGGSTNEKLFF. In DNA form, the CDR3 reads TGTGCCAGCAGTGGGGCAGGGGGCTCAACTAATGAAAAACTGTTTTTT.

This clonotype was recorded at least ten times. The CDR3 DNA is TGCAGTGCTGATCGGACCTCGGGCGGAGAGCAGTACTTC. Its translation: CSADRTSGGEQYF. This chain connects TRBV20-1 to TRBJ2-7; D is unresolved. In germline, CDR1 is DFQATT, CDR2 SNEGSKA (reference sequence). The CDR3 is 13 amino acids. Trimming took off 5 bases at V and 7 bases at J, with 18 bases between the two ends.

V gene TRBV20-1 combines with J gene TRBJ2-7; TRBD2 is a possible D gene (6 bases). Deletions cut 3 bases from V and 6 bases from J, with 15 bases between. The length of the CDR3 is 13 residues. Germline-derived CDR1 and CDR2 are DFQATT and SNEGSKA (reference sequence). CDR3 in DNA: TGCAGTGCTAGTACTAGCTCCCTCGGCGAGCAGTACTTC. The encoded protein is CSASTSSLGEQYF.

The sample holds a few counts of this clonotype. The chain uses TRBV20-1 and TRBJ2-3; a possible D gene is TRBD2 (6 bases). Trimming removed 6 bases from V and 1 base from J, with 17 bases in between. CDR3 size: 15 residues. In germline, CDR1 is DFQATT, CDR2 SNEGSKA (reference sequence). CDR3 amino acids: CSADTSRSRTDTQYF. In nucleotides, the CDR3 is TGCAGTGCCGACACTAGCCGTTCCCGCACAGATACGCAGTATTTT.

This clonotype has ten or more counts. V gene TRBV2 combines with J gene TRBJ1-2; the D is unclear. V was shortened by 8 bases and J by 8 bases, with 15 bases between the two germline ends. CDR1 is SNHLY, CDR2 FYNNEI, per germline. This CDR3 comprises 12 residues. The CDR3: CASVGVGEGYTF. The CDR3 bases are TGTGCCAGCGTCGGCGTCGGGGAGGGCTACACCTTC.

This clonotype was counted once. The rearrangement links TRBV10-3 to TRBJ1-1; 8 bases line up with TRBD1. The J segment lost 11 bases and the V segment lost 4 bases, leaving 6 bases of the junction unmatched. The CDR3 is 12 amino acids. Germline lookup yields CDR1 ENHRY and CDR2 SYGVKD. The chain's CDR3 is CAISGQGAWAFF. The CDR3 DNA sequence: TGTGCCATCAGTGGCCAGGGGGCATGGGCTTTCTTT.

The chain is built from TRBV4-1 and TRBJ2-7; TRBD2 matches at 9 bases. The CDR3 extends over 15 amino acids. V lost 2 bases, J lost 5 bases, and 7 bases stayed unmatched. CDR1 is MGHRA, CDR2 YSYEKL, per germline. As DNA, the CDR3 is TGCGCCAGCAGCCAATTCCTAGCGGGAAGAAACGAGCAGTACTTC. Protein: CASSQFLAGRNEQYF.

The sample holds many counts of this clonotype. The V gene is TRBV6-2 or TRBV6-3, the J gene TRBJ1-4, with a weak D call TRBD1 (6 bases). CDR3 length: 16 residues. Germline loops: CDR1 MNHEY, CDR2 SVGEGT. V gave up 2 bases and J gave up 6 bases, with 16 bases separating them. The CDR3 loop is CASSYREGGGHEKLFF. The CDR3 DNA sequence: TGTGCCAGCAGTTACCGGGAAGGGGGAGGACATGAAAAACTGTTTTTT.

In its sample, this clonotype was seen a few times. The chain carries TRBV6-2 or TRBV6-3 and TRBJ2-7; D unresolved. Germline lookup yields CDR1 MNHEY and CDR2 SVGEGT. The CDR3 totals 13 residues. V was trimmed by 2 bases and J by 3 bases, leaving 8 bases between them. CDR3 residues: CASSYTAFYEQYF. In nucleotides, the CDR3 is TGTGCCAGCAGTTACACGGCATTCTACGAGCAGTACTTC.

Only a few counts were recorded for this clonotype. This chain joins TRBV6-1 and TRBJ2-3; TRBD2 agrees at 13 bases. V shed 2 bases, J shed 3 bases, and the junction held 8 bases outside the gene matches. The germline gives CDR1 MNHNS, CDR2 SASEGT. This CDR3 has 18 amino acids. CDR3 region: CASSEYPWTSGRTDTQYF. CDR3 in DNA: TGTGCCAGCAGTGAATACCCCTGGACTAGCGGGAGAACAGATACGCAGTATTTT.

This clonotype was counted at least ten times. V gene TRBV7-2 combines with J gene TRBJ2-5, with D uncertain. The V end lost 5 bases, the J end lost 5 bases, and 15 bases lay between the germline ends. Germline-derived CDR1 and CDR2 are SGHTA and FQGNSA. There are 14 residues in the CDR3. CDR3: CASSPRRAGETQYF. The DNA of the CDR3 is TGTGCCAGCAGCCCTCGACGGGCTGGGGAGACCCAGTACTTC.